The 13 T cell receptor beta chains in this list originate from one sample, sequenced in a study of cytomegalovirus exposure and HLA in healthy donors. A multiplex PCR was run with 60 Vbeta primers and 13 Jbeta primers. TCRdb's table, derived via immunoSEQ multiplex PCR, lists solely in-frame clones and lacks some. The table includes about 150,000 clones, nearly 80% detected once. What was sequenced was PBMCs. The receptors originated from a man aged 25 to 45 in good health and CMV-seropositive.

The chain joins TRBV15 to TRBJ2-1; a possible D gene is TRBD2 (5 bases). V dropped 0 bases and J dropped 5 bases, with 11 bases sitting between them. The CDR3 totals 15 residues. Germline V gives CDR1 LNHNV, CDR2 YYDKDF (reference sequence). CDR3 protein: CATSRDRETNNEQFF. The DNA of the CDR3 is TGTGCCACCAGCAGAGATAGGGAGACTAACAATGAGCAGTTCTTC.

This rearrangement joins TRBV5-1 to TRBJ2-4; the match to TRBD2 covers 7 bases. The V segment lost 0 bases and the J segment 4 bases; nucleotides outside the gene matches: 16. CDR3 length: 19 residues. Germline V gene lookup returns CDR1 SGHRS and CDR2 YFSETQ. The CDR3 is CASSLESGASGNIKNIQYF. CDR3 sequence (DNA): TGCGCCAGCAGCTTGGAATCTGGCGCCAGCGGGAACATAAAAAACATTCAGTACTTC.

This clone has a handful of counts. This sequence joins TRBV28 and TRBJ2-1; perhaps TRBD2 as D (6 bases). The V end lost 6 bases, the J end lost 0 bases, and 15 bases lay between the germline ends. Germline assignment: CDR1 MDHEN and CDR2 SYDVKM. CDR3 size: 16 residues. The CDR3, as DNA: TGTGCCAGCAGCAACCTAGCGATAGGCTCCTACAATGAGCAGTTCTTC. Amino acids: CASSNLAIGSYNEQFF.

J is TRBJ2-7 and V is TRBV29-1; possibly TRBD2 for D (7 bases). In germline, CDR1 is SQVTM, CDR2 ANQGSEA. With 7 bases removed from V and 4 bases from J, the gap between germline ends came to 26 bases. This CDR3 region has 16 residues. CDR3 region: CSAQRGGGAGVYEQYF. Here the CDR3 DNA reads TGCAGCGCCCAGAGGGGGGGTGGGGCGGGAGTGTACGAGCAGTACTTC.

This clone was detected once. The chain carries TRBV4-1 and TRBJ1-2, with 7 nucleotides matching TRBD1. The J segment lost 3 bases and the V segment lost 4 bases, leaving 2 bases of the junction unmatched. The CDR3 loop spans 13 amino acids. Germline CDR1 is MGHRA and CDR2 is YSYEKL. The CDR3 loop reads CASSRTGDYGYTF. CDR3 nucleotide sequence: TGCGCCAGCAGCCGCACAGGGGACTATGGCTACACCTTC.

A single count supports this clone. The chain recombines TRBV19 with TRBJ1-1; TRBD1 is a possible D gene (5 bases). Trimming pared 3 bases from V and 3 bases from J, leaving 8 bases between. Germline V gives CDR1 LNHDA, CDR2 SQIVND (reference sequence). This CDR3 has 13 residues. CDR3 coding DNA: TGTGCCAGTAGTATTCAGGGCGACACTGAAGCTTTCTTT. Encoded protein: CASSIQGDTEAFF.

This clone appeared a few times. The CDR3 bases are TGTGCCAGCAGCGTAGCAGGGGATTACGGCTATGGCTACACCTTC. Translation: CASSVAGDYGYGYTF. The genes are TRBV9 and TRBJ1-2; D may be TRBD1 (6 bases). Germline CDR1 is SGDLS and CDR2 is YYNGEE. V was clipped by 0 bases and J by 4 bases, with 13 bases between them. CDR3 size: 15 residues.

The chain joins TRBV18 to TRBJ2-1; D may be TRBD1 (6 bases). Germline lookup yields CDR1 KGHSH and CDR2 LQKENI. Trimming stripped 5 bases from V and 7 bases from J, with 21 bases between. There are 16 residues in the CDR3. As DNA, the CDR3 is TGTGCCAGCTCATCATTATACTCCAGGGGCAGTAATGAGCAGTTCTTC. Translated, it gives CASSSLYSRGSNEQFF.

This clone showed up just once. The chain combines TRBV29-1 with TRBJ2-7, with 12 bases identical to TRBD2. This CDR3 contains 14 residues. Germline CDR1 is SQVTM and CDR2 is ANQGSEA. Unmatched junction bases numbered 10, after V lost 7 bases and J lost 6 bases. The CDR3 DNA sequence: TGCAGCGGAACTCTACTAGCGGGAGGTGGCGAGCAGTACTTC. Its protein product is CSGTLLAGGGEQYF.

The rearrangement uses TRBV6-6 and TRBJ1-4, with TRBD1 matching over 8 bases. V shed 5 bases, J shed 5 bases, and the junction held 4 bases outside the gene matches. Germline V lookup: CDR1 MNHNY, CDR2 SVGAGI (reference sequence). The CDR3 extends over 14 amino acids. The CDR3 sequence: CASSQRQGNEKLFF. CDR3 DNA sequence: TGTGCCAGCAGTCAACGACAGGGGAATGAAAAACTGTTTTTT.

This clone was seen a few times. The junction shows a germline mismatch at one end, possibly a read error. The CDR3 DNA follows: TGTGCCAGCAGCAAACCGACAGGGACCAACCAGACCTTT. It yields the protein CASSKPTGTNQTF. The chain has TRBV5-4 and TRBJ1-1, with 7 bases that match TRBD1. CDR1 and CDR2 (germline): SGHNT, YYREEE (reference sequence). The CDR3 loop spans 13 amino acids.

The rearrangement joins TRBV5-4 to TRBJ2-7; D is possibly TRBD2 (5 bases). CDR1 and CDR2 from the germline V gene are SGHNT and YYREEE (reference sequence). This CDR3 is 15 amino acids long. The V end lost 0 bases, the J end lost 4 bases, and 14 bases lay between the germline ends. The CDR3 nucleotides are TGTGCCAGCAGCTTGGCTAGCAAACTTAGTTACGAGCAGTACTTC. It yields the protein CASSLASKLSYEQYF.

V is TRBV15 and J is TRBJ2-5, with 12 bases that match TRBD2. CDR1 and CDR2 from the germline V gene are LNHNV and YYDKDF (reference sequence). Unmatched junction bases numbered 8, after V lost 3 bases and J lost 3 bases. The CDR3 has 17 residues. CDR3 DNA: TGTGCCACCAGCAGCTCTCGACTAGCGGGGGAAGAAGAGACCCAGTACTTC. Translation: CATSSSRLAGEEETQYF.